A selection of T cell receptor beta chains follows, all from one sample in a study of blood T cell repertoires in COVID-19. The data were produced by immunoSEQ multiplex PCR, yet TCRdb's version contains in-frame clones alone and is incomplete. Of some 400,000 clones listed, approximately 89% are singletons. Sequencing input: PBMCs or T cells enriched from blood (not recorded which). The receptors were sampled from a woman between 25 and 40 years old who had recovered from COVID-19. CDR3s include the opening cysteine and the closing phenylalanine or tryptophan. The D gene is left open where the match is weak. Part of the rows lack a size; the others show once, few, many or a class for expanded clones.

j_call,cdr3_length,d_call,v_call,clone_size,cdr3_nt,cdr3_aa
TRBJ2-7,14,.,TRBV7-2,.,TGTGCCAGCAGCTTTACAAAAAACTCCTACGAGCAGTACTTC,CASSFTKNSYEQYF
TRBJ2-7,14,TRBD1,TRBV7-8,.,TGTGCCAGCAGCTTTCGGGACAGCCCTTACGAGCAGTACTTC,CASSFRDSPYEQYF
TRBJ2-1,17,TRBD2,TRBV24-1,.,TGTGCCACCAGTGATCCCGGGACTAGCGGGAATGGCGATGAGCAGTTCTTC,CATSDPGTSGNGDEQFF
TRBJ1-2,10,.,TRBV20-1,.,TGCAGTGGGGACACCTATGGCTACACCTTC,CSGDTYGYTF
TRBJ2-7,13,TRBD1,TRBV5-1,.,TGCGCCAGCAGCTTTACCTCCGACAGGGACCTTTCATTC,CASSFTSDRDLSF
TRBJ1-5,15,.,TRBV30,.,TGTGCCTGGAGTGAGGGGCTGAGGAGCAATCAGCCCCAGCATTTT,CAWSEGLRSNQPQHF
TRBJ2-1,16,TRBD2,TRBV3-1/TRBV3-2,.,TGTGCCAGCAGCCAGGACGGCGGGGGGGCCAGTAATGAGCAGTTCTTC,CASSQDGGGASNEQFF
TRBJ2-7,13,.,TRBV18,many,TGTGCCAGCTCACCAGGAGGGGCGCGGGAGCAGTACTTC,CASSPGGAREQYF
TRBJ1-5,13,TRBD1,TRBV6-5,.,TGTGCCACCCTACCGACAGGGGAACAGCCCCAGCATTTT,CATLPTGEQPQHF
TRBJ2-7,13,TRBD2,TRBV29-1,.,TGCAGCGCCACTAAGACTAGCGGCTACGAGCAGTACTTC,CSATKTSGYEQYF
TRBJ1-1,15,.,TRBV10-3,.,TGTGCCATCAGTGATCTCAGTGCAGGGAAGACTGAAGCTTTCTTT,CAISDLSAGKTEAFF
TRBJ2-7,13,.,TRBV27,.,TGTGCCAGCAGTTACAGCAGCTCCTACGAGCAGTACTTC,CASSYSSSYEQYF
TRBJ2-1,15,.,TRBV7-3,.,TGTGCCAGCAGCTTAGACCGGGAGTCCTACAATGAGCAGTTCTTC,CASSLDRESYNEQFF
TRBJ2-3,15,TRBD2,TRBV11-3,.,TGTGCCAGCAGCTTATCTAGCGGGGATGTTGATACGCAGTATTTT,CASSLSSGDVDTQYF
TRBJ1-6,15,TRBD1,TRBV7-2,.,TGTGCCAGCAGCTTCCCGGGACAGGGTAATTCACCCCTCCACTTT,CASSFPGQGNSPLHF
TRBJ2-7,12,.,TRBV20-1,.,TGCAGTGCTAGTCACGGTTACTACGAGCAGTACTTC,CSASHGYYEQYF
TRBJ1-1,17,TRBD1,TRBV5-6,.,TGTGCCAGCAGCTTCTTGGAATTGGGACAGAGGGGAACTGAAGCTTTCTTT,CASSFLELGQRGTEAFF
TRBJ2-7,15,TRBD1,TRBV19,.,TGTGCCAGCACAAACCGGAGGACAGGGGGGCACGAGCAGTACTTC,CASTNRRTGGHEQYF
TRBJ1-2,14,TRBD1,TRBV19,.,TGTGCCAGTAGTCGACAGGGAAAAATATTTGGCTACACCTTC,CASSRQGKIFGYTF
TRBJ2-7,12,.,TRBV3-1/TRBV3-2,few,TGTGCCAGCAGCCTTCTCACTTACGAGCAGTACTTC,CASSLLTYEQYF
TRBJ1-1,17,TRBD1,TRBV7-9,.,TGTGCCAGCAGCATCCGGGACAGGGGATCATCGTACACTGAAGCTTTCTTT,CASSIRDRGSSYTEAFF
TRBJ2-3,12,.,TRBV9,.,TGTGCCAGCGGGGCAGTACCAGATACGCAGTATTTT,CASGAVPDTQYF
TRBJ1-2,13,.,TRBV5-4,.,TGTGCCAGCAGCTTATTGGGGGCAGGTGGCTACACCTTC,CASSLLGAGGYTF
TRBJ1-6,12,.,TRBV13,.,TGTGCCAGCAGCTTCAGGGTCTCACCCCTCCACTTT,CASSFRVSPLHF
TRBJ2-1,16,TRBD2,TRBV28,.,TGTGCCAGCAGTGAGACTAGCTACTACTCCTACAATGAGCAGTTCTTC,CASSETSYYSYNEQFF
TRBJ2-7,14,.,TRBV5-1,.,TGCGCCAGCAGCCCCCTCGGTCTCCCCTACGAGCAGTACTTC,CASSPLGLPYEQYF
TRBJ1-3,17,TRBD1,TRBV2,.,TGTGCCAGCAGTGGCTGGGACAGGGGGAGCTCTGGAAACACCATATATTTT,CASSGWDRGSSGNTIYF